These T cell receptor beta chains were read from a single sample in a study of PD-1 blockade in classical Hodgkin lymphoma. Profiling relied on immunoSEQ multiplex PCR, and the TCRdb table lists in-frame clones only, not all of them. The data show 25,000 to 35,000 clones, roughly 94% seen once. The sample consisted of peripheral blood mononuclear cells (PBMCs). The receptor set was obtained from a human donor with classical Hodgkin lymphoma. Both conserved end residues are part of each CDR3. The D gene is left open where the match is weak. Size values are once, few and many counts, or a class for expanded clones, and some rows have none.

>TRBJ2-1|14|once|-|TRBV28
CAGNKGLPHNEQFF
TGTGCCGGGAACAAGGGACTCCCTCACAATGAGCAGTTCTTC
>TRBJ1-2|10|-|-|TRBV29-1
CSVAAPGYTF
TGCAGCGTTGCTGCCCCTGGCTACACCTTC
>TRBJ2-1|18|-|-|TRBV19
CASSILWGIALSYNEQFF
TGTGCCAGTAGTATTCTTTGGGGAATCGCCCTTTCCTACAATGAGCAGTTCTTC
>TRBJ1-5|12|-|-|TRBV15
CATSRSHQPQHF
TGTGCCACCAGCAGATCCCATCAGCCCCAGCATTTT
>TRBJ2-6|14|-|-|TRBV19
CASSIGPRANVLTF
TGTGCCAGTAGTATAGGACCGCGAGCCAACGTCCTGACTTTC
>TRBJ2-7|14|-|-|TRBV5-6
CASSKETGAYEQYF
TGTGCCAGCAGCAAAGAGACGGGCGCCTACGAGCAGTACTTC
>TRBJ2-5|15|-|TRBD2|TRBV9
CASSVAGGQQETQYF
TGTGCCAGCAGCGTAGCGGGGGGGCAACAAGAGACCCAGTACTTC
>TRBJ1-1|12|-|-|TRBV4-1
CASSPSNTEAFF
TGCGCCAGCAGCCCCTCGAACACTGAAGCTTTCTTT
>TRBJ2-2|16|-|TRBD2|TRBV4-1
CASSPGLAGLAGELFF
TGCGCCAGCAGCCCGGGACTAGCGGGATTGGCCGGGGAGCTGTTTTTT
>TRBJ1-2|12|-|-|TRBV6-1
CATEDGYYGYTF
TGTGCCACCGAGGACGGGTACTATGGCTACACCTTC
>TRBJ1-1|16|-|-|TRBV14
CASSQDYPGARTEAFF
TGTGCCAGCAGCCAAGATTACCCGGGGGCAAGGACTGAAGCTTTCTTT
>TRBJ2-1|13|few|TRBD2|TRBV6-4
CATQSGEGNEQFF
TGTGCCACCCAGTCGGGGGAGGGCAATGAGCAGTTCTTC
>TRBJ2-1|16|-|-|TRBV13
CASSPVGGGYANEQFF
TGTGCCAGCAGCCCCGTAGGGGGGGGCTATGCGAATGAGCAGTTCTTC
>TRBJ2-5|16|-|TRBD2|TRBV5-8
CASSLVRGLAGETQYF
TGTGCCAGCAGCTTGGTACGGGGACTAGCGGGAGAGACCCAGTACTTC
>TRBJ2-2|17|-|TRBD1|TRBV25-1
CASRETLTGAHTGELFF
TGTGCCAGCAGGGAGACTCTTACAGGGGCCCACACCGGGGAGCTGTTTTTT
>TRBJ1-2|13|-|-|TRBV29-1
CSVSITGLEGYTF
TGCAGCGTCTCTATCACAGGGTTGGAGGGCTACACCTTC
>TRBJ1-2|14|-|-|TRBV19
CASTRQRGGYGYTF
TGTGCCAGTACCCGGCAGCGGGGAGGCTATGGCTACACCTTC
>TRBJ1-6|14|once|-|TRBV23-1
CAQPPSEGNSPLHF
TGCGCCCAGCCACCAAGCGAGGGGAATTCACCCCTCCACTTT
>TRBJ2-3|16|-|-|TRBV2
CASSSPWGAEEDTQYF
TGTGCCAGCAGTTCCCCGTGGGGCGCCGAGGAAGATACGCAGTATTTT
>TRBJ2-7|14|-|-|TRBV5-6
CASSLYPVSYEQYF
TGTGCCAGCAGCTTGTATCCCGTCTCCTACGAGCAGTACTTC
>TRBJ1-1|15|once|-|TRBV4-1
CASRRDIDMNTEAFF
TGCGCCAGCAGGCGGGACATAGACATGAACACTGAAGCTTTCTTT
>TRBJ2-7|17|-|TRBD2|TRBV5-1
CASSLSPYTSGIYEQYF
TGCGCCAGCAGCCTGAGTCCCTATACTAGCGGCATCTACGAGCAGTACTTC
>TRBJ2-7|10|-|-|TRBV6-8
CASSYPEQYF
TGTGCCAGCAGTTACCCCGAGCAGTACTTC
>TRBJ2-1|15|-|-|TRBV21-1
CASSKRRGGTDEQFF
TGTGCCAGCAGCAAAAGGCGGGGGGGAACGGATGAGCAGTTCTTC
>TRBJ2-5|14|once|TRBD2|TRBV7-2
CASSLGLAGETQYF
TGTGCCAGCAGCTTAGGGCTAGCGGGAGAGACCCAGTACTTC
>TRBJ2-2|17|-|TRBD1|TRBV2
CASSEPPGTGRTGELFF
TGTGCCAGCAGTGAACCGCCCGGGACAGGGCGGACCGGGGAGCTGTTTTTT
>TRBJ2-7|15|-|-|TRBV5-1
CASSLEGLPAYEQYF
TGCGCCAGCAGCTTGGAGGGTTTACCCGCCTACGAGCAGTACTTC
>TRBJ2-3|15|-|-|TRBV5-1
CASSLGLSSTDTQYF
TGCGCCAGCAGCTTGGGGCTCTCTAGTACAGATACGCAGTATTTT
>TRBJ1-2|14|-|-|TRBV6-1
CASSEWNRHYGYTF
TGTGCCAGCAGTGAATGGAACAGGCACTATGGCTACACCTTC
>TRBJ2-6|18|-|-|TRBV27
CASTLRAATGSGANVLTF
TGTGCCAGCACTTTAAGGGCCGCTACAGGCTCTGGGGCCAACGTCCTGACTTTC
>TRBJ2-7|14|-|-|TRBV10-3
CAISDPDSSYEQYF
TGTGCCATCAGTGACCCGGACAGCTCCTACGAGCAGTACTTC
>TRBJ1-1|12|-|-|TRBV6-5
CASSYPSTEAFF
TGTGCCAGCAGTTATCCCAGCACTGAAGCTTTCTTT
>TRBJ2-1|13|few|-|TRBV5-1
CASSLAVYNEQFF
TGCGCCAGCAGCTTGGCCGTCTACAATGAGCAGTTCTTC
>TRBJ1-1|13|-|TRBD1|TRBV29-1
CSVERQGESEAFF
TGCAGCGTTGAACGGCAGGGGGAAAGTGAAGCTTTCTTT
>TRBJ1-6|15|-|-|TRBV27
CASSFQRTSNSPLHF
TGTGCCAGCAGTTTCCAACGGACAAGTAATTCACCCCTCCACTTT
>TRBJ2-1|13|-|-|TRBV29-1
CSVGRVSYNEQFF
TGCAGCGTTGGGAGGGTGTCCTACAATGAGCAGTTCTTC
>TRBJ1-5|15|-|TRBD1|TRBV2
CASRGTGDSNQPQHF
TGTGCCAGCAGAGGGACAGGCGATAGCAATCAGCCCCAGCATTTT
>TRBJ1-5|12|-|-|TRBV5-8
CASRAPNQPQHF
TGTGCCAGCAGGGCCCCCAATCAGCCCCAGCATTTT
>TRBJ1-5|15|-|-|TRBV19
CASSIVVYSNQPQHF
TGTGCCAGTAGTATCGTGGTGTATAGCAATCAGCCCCAGCATTTT
>TRBJ2-5|14|-|TRBD1|TRBV5-1
CASSLADRGETQYF
TGCGCCAGCAGCTTGGCCGACAGGGGGGAGACCCAGTACTTC
>TRBJ2-1|15|-|-|TRBV11-2
CASSTRWGFGNEQFF
TGTGCCAGCAGCACACGGTGGGGGTTCGGCAATGAGCAGTTCTTC
>TRBJ2-7|13|-|-|TRBV19
CASSIAASYEQYF
TGTGCCAGTAGTATAGCAGCCTCCTACGAGCAGTACTTC
>TRBJ2-3|13|-|-|TRBV6-1
CASSELRTDTQYF
TGTGCCAGCAGTGAACTACGCACAGATACGCAGTATTTT
>TRBJ2-7|13|-|-|TRBV9
CASSVNPTYEQYF
TGTGCCAGCAGCGTAAATCCCACCTACGAGCAGTACTTC
>TRBJ1-1|14|-|-|TRBV19
CASSIDRSGREAFF
TGTGCCAGTAGTATAGATCGTAGCGGCCGTGAAGCTTTCTTT
>TRBJ2-3|15|-|-|TRBV27
CASSPRDPSTDTQYF
TGTGCCAGCAGTCCCCGGGACCCAAGCACAGATACGCAGTATTTT
>TRBJ1-2|16|-|TRBD1|TRBV5-1
CASSSGTGNLNYGYTF
TGCGCCAGCAGCTCTGGGACAGGGAACCTTAACTATGGCTACACCTTC
>TRBJ1-1|15|-|-|TRBV6-5
CASSYFAGPNTEAFF
TGTGCCAGCAGTTACTTTGCAGGACCGAACACTGAGGCTTTCTTT
>TRBJ2-5|15|-|-|TRBV6-1
CASSGRSLRQETQYF
TGTGCCAGCAGCGGACGATCGTTACGGCAAGAGACCCAGTACTTC
>TRBJ1-1|14|-|TRBD1|TRBV11-2
CASSPGTGGTEAFF
TGTGCCAGCAGTCCCGGGACAGGGGGTACTGAAGCTTTCTTT
>TRBJ2-5|12|few|-|TRBV2
CASRGGGETQYF
TGTGCCAGCAGAGGGGGAGGAGAGACCCAGTACTTC
>TRBJ1-1|14|-|-|TRBV19
CASTRGQLNTEAFF
TGTGCCAGTACCCGGGGACAACTGAACACTGAAGCTTTCTTT
>TRBJ2-3|16|-|TRBD2|TRBV11-2
CASSFSSGIATDTQYF
TGTGCCAGCAGCTTTTCTAGCGGGATAGCCACAGATACGCAGTATTTT
>TRBJ1-2|14|once|-|TRBV5-4
CASSSRQQTTGYTF
TGTGCCAGCAGCTCCCGACAACAAACTACGGGCTACACCTTC
>TRBJ1-1|15|-|-|TRBV5-1
CASSLIVGRDTEAFF
TGCGCCAGCAGCTTGATAGTGGGGCGCGACACTGAAGCTTTCTTT